Below are 28 T cell receptor beta chains sequenced from a single sample in a study of blood T cells in healthy people across ages. Combining a sample-barcoded 5' primer with a J-beta primer mix, a second PCR ran for about 6 to 12 cycles. Each CDR3 protein gets one entry after TCRdb re-called the 5' RACE reads with MiXCR. This sample has roughly 680,000 distinct CDR3 sequences, with approximately 52% found just once. Sequencing used blood. The receptor source for this set is a woman older than 75 in good health.

V gene TRBV7-9 combines with J gene TRBJ2-5, with D possibly called TRBD1 or TRBD2 (6 bases each). This CDR3 is built from 14 residues. CDR1 is SEHNR and CDR2 is FQNEAQ in the germline V gene (reference sequence). V lost 5 bases and J 2 bases, leaving 12 bases between the germline ends. The CDR3 reads CASSHPGAQETQYF. The CDR3 DNA is TGTGCCAGCAGCCACCCGGGGGCACAAGAGACCCAGTACTTC.

The J gene is TRBJ1-5, the V gene TRBV6-6, with D uncertain. The CDR3 covers 16 residues. Trimming left V 8 bases short and J 7 bases short, with 24 bases between. Germline values: CDR1 MNHNY, CDR2 SVGAGI (reference sequence). CDR3 nucleotide sequence: TGTGCCAGCGTCTCGACCCCAGCAGGAGGAAGCCAGCCCCAGCATTTT. As protein: CASVSTPAGGSQPQHF.

This chain joins TRBV4-2 and TRBJ2-4, with D possibly being TRBD1 (5 bases). The DNA end is more similar to TRBJ2-5, so the J call may be wrong. This CDR3 region has 15 residues. Germline V gives CDR1 LGHNA, CDR2 YNFKEQ. The CDR3 region is CASSQDTRVQGTQYF. The CDR3 nucleotides are TGTGCCAGCAGCCAAGATACTCGAGTTCAGGGGACCCAGTACTTC.

Details on this clonotype: At one end the junction does not follow the germline gene, possibly because of a read error. CDR3 region: CASTSLGGGWVQEIQYF. In DNA form, the CDR3 reads TGTGCCAGCACCTCCCTGGGAGGGGGCTGGGTACAAGAGATCCAGTACTTC. The chain links TRBV11-2 to TRBJ2-5; D may be TRBD1 or TRBD2 (7 bases each). The CDR3 loop spans 17 amino acids. From germline, CDR1 is SGHAT and CDR2 FQNNGV.

The chain joins TRBV29-1 to TRBJ2-1, with 10 bases matching TRBD2. CDR3 length: 14 residues. The germline V gene has CDR1 SQVTM and CDR2 ANQGSEA. The V segment lost 4 bases and the J segment 9 bases; nucleotides outside the gene matches: 9. CDR3 amino acids: CSVVSLAGVPEQFF. As DNA, the CDR3 is TGCAGCGTTGTAAGTCTAGCGGGAGTCCCTGAGCAGTTCTTC.

V gene TRBV29-1 combines with J gene TRBJ2-7; TRBD1 matches 8 bases. This CDR3 is 12 amino acids long. Looked up from germline, CDR1 is SQVTM and CDR2 is ANQGSEA. V shed 7 bases and J 3 bases; nucleotides not matched to a gene: 5. The CDR3 spells CSGSGTGYEQYF. CDR3 coding DNA: TGCAGCGGATCCGGGACAGGCTACGAGCAGTACTTC.

This clonotype was found a few times. CDR3 sequence reads: CSVEQRSNTGELFF. Written as DNA, the CDR3 is TGCAGCGTTGAGCAAAGGTCGAACACCGGGGAGCTGTTTTTT. The chain employs TRBV29-1 and TRBJ2-2, with D unresolved. The germline V and J ends were trimmed by 3 bases and 0 bases, with 8 bases remaining between them. CDR1 is SQVTM, CDR2 ANQGSEA, per germline. CDR3 length: 14 residues.

The table lists this clonotype with many counts. The chain has TRBV10-3 and TRBJ1-4; tentative D call: TRBD1 (5 bases). The length of the CDR3 is 16 residues. Germline V CDR1 and CDR2: ENHRY, SYGVKD. The V end was cut by 8 bases, the J end by 0 bases, with 16 bases between. This CDR3 reads CAIGAQGGATNEKLFF. The CDR3 nucleotides read TGTGCCATCGGGGCCCAGGGTGGGGCAACTAATGAAAAACTGTTTTTT.

This chain connects TRBV28 to TRBJ1-4; D remains unclear. V was shortened by 11 bases and J by 6 bases, with 19 bases between the two germline ends. CDR1 is MDHEN, CDR2 SYDVKM, per germline. The CDR3 spans 14 residues. In DNA form, the CDR3 reads TGTGCCCGCTCTGACCGGGCATTTTATGAAAAACTGTTTTTT. Translating it yields CARSDRAFYEKLFF.

CDR3 protein: CASSPLHGQSTTGELFF. CDR3 nucleotides: TGTGCCAGCAGCCCCCTACACGGGCAGTCTACTACCGGGGAGCTGTTTTTT. This chain connects TRBV6-6 to TRBJ2-2, with D unclear. The germline V and J ends were trimmed by 6 bases and 5 bases, with 22 bases remaining between them. From germline, CDR1 is MNHNY and CDR2 SVGAGI (reference sequence). This CDR3 has 17 residues.

This clonotype was seen ten or more times. The V and J genes are TRBV5-5 and TRBJ2-3; D remains unclear. Germline V lookup: CDR1 SGHKS, CDR2 YYEKEE (reference sequence). Trimming left V 3 bases short and J 0 bases short, with 11 bases between. The CDR3 consists of 15 residues. CDR3 region: CASSSYTWSTDTQYF. As DNA, the CDR3 is TGTGCCAGCAGCTCTTACACCTGGAGCACAGATACGCAGTATTTT.

In this sample, this clonotype turned up a few times. The genes are TRBV12-3 or TRBV12-4 and TRBJ1-6; possible D gene TRBD1, 6 bases. Trimming shortened V by 2 bases and J by 8 bases, and 10 bases separated the two germline ends. This CDR3 comprises 14 residues. The CDR3, as DNA: TGTGCCAGCAGTTTAAGGGCAGGGGATTCACCCCTCCACTTT. Amino acids: CASSLRAGDSPLHF.

This clonotype was detected ten times or more. The chain uses TRBV5-6 and TRBJ2-1, with D uncertain. Germline CDR1 and CDR2: SGHDT and YYEEEE. This CDR3 has 15 residues. V lost 3 bases, J lost 0 bases, and 10 bases lay in between. CDR3 residues: CASSYGSFSYNEQFF. The CDR3 bases are TGTGCCAGCAGCTACGGGTCCTTCTCCTACAATGAGCAGTTCTTC.

There are many counts of this clonotype. CDR3 in DNA: TGTGCCAGCAGCCAAGGAGGGGGCGCCACCGGGGAGCTGTTTTTT. It codes for CASSQGGGATGELFF. The rearrangement joins TRBV4-2 to TRBJ2-2; TRBD1 matches at 7 bases. Germline-derived CDR1 and CDR2 are LGHNA and YNFKEQ. This CDR3 spans 15 amino acids. V lost 1 base, J lost 4 bases, and 3 bases stayed unmatched.

V gene TRBV24-1 combines with J gene TRBJ2-3, with TRBD1 matching over 8 bases. This CDR3 region has 16 residues. Losses at the gene ends were 4 bases for V and 4 bases for J; bases not matched to a gene: 9. The germline V gene has CDR1 KGHDR and CDR2 SFDVKD. The CDR3 DNA reads as TGTGCCACCAGTGACCAAAGGACAGGGTATGCAGATACGCAGTATTTT. This translates into CATSDQRTGYADTQYF.

The CDR3 nucleotides read TGCAGTGCTCCCGGACCGAGGAGCTCCTACAATGAGCAGTTCTTC. Protein sequence: CSAPGPRSSYNEQFF. The chain recombines TRBV20-1 with TRBJ2-1; D remains ambiguous. The V and J ends lost 5 bases and 0 bases respectively, with 14 bases between them. The germline CDR1 and CDR2 sequences are DFQATT and SNEGSKA (reference sequence). There are 15 residues in the CDR3.

This chain joins TRBV28 and TRBJ2-1; D is unresolved. CDR3 length: 19 residues. Germline CDR1 is MDHEN and CDR2 is SYDVKM. Trimming shortened V by 3 bases and J by 4 bases, and 25 bases separated the two germline ends. The CDR3 reads CASSFLVVRSIDLYNEQFF. The DNA for the CDR3 is TGTGCCAGCAGTTTTCTTGTAGTGCGGTCCATTGACCTATACAATGAGCAGTTCTTC.

The J gene is TRBJ1-2, the V gene TRBV29-1; 10 bases fit TRBD1. Germline CDR1 and CDR2: SQVTM and ANQGSEA. The J segment lost 2 bases and the V segment lost 6 bases, leaving 3 bases of the junction unmatched. The CDR3 consists of 13 residues. The CDR3 DNA follows: TGCAGCGTCTGGGGACAGGGGAACTATGGCTACACCTTC. It specifies CSVWGQGNYGYTF.

V gene TRBV10-3 combines with J gene TRBJ2-3, with 9 positions matching TRBD2. V lost 8 bases to trimming and J lost 2 bases; unmatched junction nucleotides: 8. CDR1 is ENHRY, CDR2 SYGVKD, per germline. CDR3 length: 15 amino acids. CDR3 residues: CAIGGAGGITDTQYF. Here the CDR3 DNA reads TGTGCCATCGGAGGAGCGGGAGGCATCACAGATACGCAGTATTTT.

V usage is TRBV20-1 and J usage is TRBJ1-2; D remains unclear. Germline V gene data show CDR1 as DFQATT and CDR2 as SNEGSKA (reference sequence). The CDR3 is 12 amino acids. Trimming pared 4 bases from V and 8 bases from J, leaving 14 bases between. CDR3 sequence reads: CSATSPGDGYTF. The CDR3 DNA follows: TGCAGTGCTACTTCTCCAGGAGACGGCTACACCTTC.

In regard to this clonotype: One base away lies a much larger clone, so this may be a sequencing read error. The chain joins TRBV4-1 to TRBJ1-2; TRBD1 might be the D (5 bases). Germline V gene sequence: CDR1 MGHRA, CDR2 YSYEKL. The CDR3 contains 16 residues. This chain's CDR3 is CPSSPEGGPGVYGYTF. The CDR3 DNA is TGCCCCAGCAGCCCAGAGGGAGGCCCGGGGGTATATGGCTACACCTTC.

Here the CDR3 reads CASSLRFGANQPQHF. In nucleotides, the CDR3 is TGTGCCAGCAGCTTAAGGTTCGGGGCTAATCAGCCCCAGCATTTT. This chain links TRBV7-2 with TRBJ1-5, with D possibly being TRBD1 (5 bases). Germline V gene lookup returns CDR1 SGHTA and CDR2 FQGNSA. Trimming took off 2 bases at V and 4 bases at J, with 12 bases between the two ends. CDR3 length: 15 residues.

V and J are TRBV6-5 and TRBJ1-2; D is possibly TRBD1 (5 bases). V was cut by 6 bases and J by 2 bases, with 10 bases left in between. Germline loops: CDR1 MNHEY, CDR2 SVGAGI. This CDR3 has 13 residues. The CDR3 DNA follows: TGTGCCAGCAGGCCCGCAGGGAACTATGGCTACACCTTC. It encodes CASRPAGNYGYTF.

V usage is TRBV15 and J usage is TRBJ1-1, with D possibly matching TRBD1 (5 bases). CDR3 size: 14 residues. V lost 4 bases and J lost 1, with 10 bases in between. Germline CDR1 reads LNHNV; CDR2 reads YYDKDF (reference sequence). This chain's CDR3 is CATSTDTRNTEAFF. The CDR3 DNA is TGTGCCACCAGCACGGACACGAGGAACACTGAAGCTTTCTTT.

The genes are TRBV28 and TRBJ2-1, with 14 bases fitting TRBD2. The DNA end is a closer match to TRBJ2-7, so the J assignment may be wrong. CDR3 length: 19 amino acids. The germline gives CDR1 MDHEN, CDR2 SYDVKM. The CDR3 loop reads CASSWGQGGTSGGYNEQYF. CDR3 DNA: TGTGCCAGCAGTTGGGGACAGGGGGGGACTAGCGGGGGATACAATGAGCAGTACTTC.

This clonotype was seen at least ten times. The chain uses TRBV6-1 and TRBJ2-4; TRBD1 or TRBD2 may be the D gene (5 bases each). With 2 bases removed from V and 8 bases from J, the gap between germline ends came to 16 bases. Germline V gene lookup returns CDR1 MNHNS and CDR2 SASEGT. This CDR3 comprises 15 residues. Written as DNA, the CDR3 is TGTGCCAGCAGTGAATTTACGGGACCAAGAGACATTCAGTACTTC. Amino acids: CASSEFTGPRDIQYF.

The chain has TRBV20-1 and TRBJ2-1, with a possible D match to TRBD2 (6 bases). The J call may be wrong; the DNA end is better matched by TRBJ2-7. Per germline, CDR1 DFQATT and CDR2 SNEGSKA (reference sequence). CDR3 size: 15 residues. CDR3 nucleotide sequence: TGCAGTGCTAGAGTCGCGGGGCGAACCTACAATGAGCAGTACTTC. This gives the protein CSARVAGRTYNEQYF.

This clonotype was seen a few times. This chain uses TRBV5-1 with TRBJ1-1; TRBD1 matches at 7 bases. The CDR3 totals 13 residues. The junction had 2 bases not matched to a gene; V was cut back by 4 bases and J by 2 bases. Germline V gene sequence: CDR1 SGHRS, CDR2 YFSETQ. This CDR3 reads CASSGTDNTEAFF. CDR3 bases: TGCGCCAGCAGCGGGACAGATAACACTGAAGCTTTCTTT. Based on the CDR3 plus reference TRBV5-1 and TRBJ1-1, the full variable domain is KAGVTQTPRYLIKTRGQQVTLSCSPISGHRSVSWYQQTPGQGLQFLFEYFSETQRNKGNFPGRFSGRQFSNSRSEMNVSTLELGDSALYLCASSGTDNTEAFFGQGTRLTVV.